These 29 T cell receptor beta chains came from one sample sequenced in a study of blood T cell repertoires in COVID-19. Sequenced by immunoSEQ multiplex PCR; TCRdb stores in-frame clones only, minus some. The table has some 150,000 clones, roughly 84% seen once; the top ten hold around 4.8%. Material: peripheral blood. The receptors here all came from a human donor in a cohort sampled during active COVID-19.

The chain has TRBV6-1 and TRBJ1-1; 10 nucleotides align to TRBD1. Germline trimming cut 1 base from V and 6 bases from J; bases unmatched to any gene: 8. CDR1 and CDR2 from the germline V gene are MNHNS and SASEGT. This CDR3 is 16 amino acids long. CDR3 DNA sequence: TGTGCCAGCAGTGAAGGCGGGACAGGGGTAAGGGCTGAAGCTTTCTTT. Translation: CASSEGGTGVRAEAFF.

The V and J genes are TRBV27 and TRBJ2-3, with TRBD1 matching 9 bases. The junction had 4 bases not matched to a gene; V was cut back by 2 bases and J by 4 bases. The CDR3 spans 15 residues. Per the germline V gene, CDR1 is MNHEY and CDR2 is SMNVEV (reference sequence). CDR3 sequence: CASSLGTGWADTQYF. The CDR3, as DNA: TGTGCCAGCAGTTTAGGGACAGGGTGGGCAGATACGCAGTATTTT.

This clone was counted a single time. This rearrangement joins TRBV7-3 to TRBJ2-3, with 8 nucleotides matching TRBD2. Germline V gene lookup returns CDR1 SGHTA and CDR2 FQGTGA. Unmatched junction bases numbered 7, after V lost 4 bases and J lost 4 bases. The CDR3 contains 15 residues. As DNA, the CDR3 is TGTGCCAGCAGCTCAGCGGGAGCGGGGGCAGATACGCAGTATTTT. It translates to CASSSAGAGADTQYF.

V is TRBV13 and J is TRBJ1-3, with 9 bases aligning to TRBD1. Per the germline V gene, CDR1 is PRHDT and CDR2 is FYEKMQ (reference sequence). V trimming: 3 bases; J trimming: 4 bases; junction bases outside the gene matches: 13. The CDR3 covers 18 residues. The CDR3 loop reads CASSLIGQGFSGGNTIYF. CDR3 bases: TGTGCCAGCAGCTTGATAGGACAGGGGTTCTCGGGGGGAAACACCATATATTTT.

This chain links TRBV9 with TRBJ2-1; 9 bases line up with TRBD2. Germline V gene data show CDR1 as SGDLS and CDR2 as YYNGEE. J lost 3 bases, V lost 4 bases, and 8 bases had no gene match. This CDR3 has 16 amino acids. In DNA form, the CDR3 reads TGTGCCAGCAGCCCCCGTAGCGGGGGATACTACAATGAGCAGTTCTTC. Translation gives CASSPRSGGYYNEQFF.

The CDR3 reads CASSLPGTGGDYGYTF. Here the CDR3 DNA reads TGTGCCAGCAGCCTCCCAGGGACAGGGGGCGACTATGGCTACACCTTC. This chain joins TRBV5-8 and TRBJ1-2, with TRBD1 matching 12 bases. Trimming at V came to 4 bases and at J to 3 bases, leaving 7 bases not matched to a gene. This CDR3 has 16 residues. Germline CDR1 SGHTS, CDR2 YDEGEE.

CDR3 bases: TGTGCCAGCAGTGAAGCTTTTGGGGGGTCGCCCCTCCACTTT. This gives the protein CASSEAFGGSPLHF. The chain couples TRBV6-1 to TRBJ1-6, with a weak D call TRBD1 (5 bases). There are 14 residues in the CDR3. V was cut by 0 bases and J by 13 bases, with 13 bases left in between. Germline assignment: CDR1 MNHNS and CDR2 SASEGT.

The rearrangement joins TRBV11-3 to TRBJ2-1; 7 bases align to TRBD1. The CDR3 consists of 16 residues. Germline V gene sequence: CDR1 SGHNT, CDR2 YENEEA. The junction had 11 bases not matched to a gene; V was cut back by 5 bases and J by 4 bases. The CDR3 sequence: CASSRGAGGAYNEQFF. The CDR3 DNA reads as TGTGCCAGCAGCAGAGGGGCAGGGGGTGCTTACAATGAGCAGTTCTTC.

This sequence joins TRBV3-1 (or the pseudogene TRBV3-2) and TRBJ2-7, with TRBD1 matching 10 bases. V trimming: 6 bases; J trimming: 6 bases; junction bases outside the gene matches: 8. Germline lookup yields CDR1 LGHDT and CDR2 YNNKEL (reference sequence). The length of the CDR3 is 14 residues. The CDR3 DNA follows: TGTGCCAGCAGTTACCGGGACAGGGGCCTCGAGCAGTACGTC. This sequence encodes CASSYRDRGLEQYV.

This clone was detected a few times. The rearrangement joins TRBV6-6 to TRBJ2-1, with D uncertain. This CDR3 spans 11 amino acids. Trimming took off 5 bases at V and 10 bases at J, with 9 bases between the two ends. The germline gives CDR1 MNHNY, CDR2 SVGAGI (reference sequence). The DNA for the CDR3 is TGTGCCAGCAGTCCCGGGTGGGAGCAGTTCTTC. Its protein is CASSPGWEQFF.

The CDR3 nucleotides read TGCGCCAGCAGCCAAGAATCGACAACACCTAACTATGGCTACACCTTC. As protein: CASSQESTTPNYGYTF. The V and J genes are TRBV4-1 and TRBJ1-2, with no clear D. Trimming shortened V by 0 bases and J by 0 bases, and 11 bases separated the two germline ends. Per the germline V gene, CDR1 is MGHRA and CDR2 is YSYEKL. The CDR3 extends over 16 amino acids.

The J gene is TRBJ1-4, the V gene TRBV3-1 (or the pseudogene TRBV3-2), with a weak D call TRBD1 (6 bases). The CDR3 loop spans 14 amino acids. The V end lost 5 bases, the J end lost 3 bases, and 10 bases lay between the germline ends. Per the germline V gene, CDR1 is LGHDT and CDR2 is YNNKEL (reference sequence). The CDR3 loop is CASSLQGPNEKLFF. The CDR3 nucleotides read TGTGCCAGCAGCTTACAGGGCCCTAATGAAAAACTGTTTTTT.

This rearrangement joins TRBV5-1 to TRBJ2-2, with TRBD2 matching 8 bases. V trimming: 4 bases; J trimming: 2 bases; junction bases outside the gene matches: 7. The CDR3 totals 16 residues. Germline V gene sequence: CDR1 SGHRS, CDR2 YFSETQ. The CDR3 DNA sequence: TGCGCCAGCAGCCTCAGCGGGAGTGGTAACACCGGGGAGCTGTTTTTT. It is translated as CASSLSGSGNTGELFF.

The chain has TRBV10-3 and TRBJ2-2; maybe TRBD1 (6 bases). Germline V lookup: CDR1 ENHRY, CDR2 SYGVKD. Between the trimmed V and J ends, which lost 2 bases and 3 bases, there was a span of 10 bases. The CDR3 has 15 amino acids. The CDR3 region has the DNA TGTGCCATCAGTGAGACAGGGCAGGACACCGGGGAGCTGTTTTTT. Translation: CAISETGQDTGELFF.

The chain is built from TRBV6-5 and TRBJ1-2; D is possibly TRBD1 (5 bases). With 2 bases removed from V and 0 bases from J, the gap between germline ends came to 7 bases. CDR3 size: 14 residues. The V gene's germline CDR1 is MNHEY and CDR2 SVGAGI. The DNA of the CDR3 is TGTGCCAGCAGTTACCAGGGCACTAACTATGGCTACACCTTC. It specifies CASSYQGTNYGYTF.

Notes on this clone: This specimen includes other DNA sequences encoding the same CDR3. As DNA, the CDR3 is TGTGCCAGCAGTTACAGAGACAATGAGCAGTTCTTC. Its protein is CASSYRDNEQFF. The rearrangement joins TRBV6-6 to TRBJ2-1, with D uncertain. CDR3 length: 12 amino acids. Trimming pared 2 bases from V and 5 bases from J, leaving 4 bases between. The germline V gene has CDR1 MNHNY and CDR2 SVGAGI (reference sequence).

This chain connects TRBV28 to TRBJ2-7; 7 nucleotides agree with TRBD1. This CDR3 region has 14 residues. J lost 0 bases, V lost 7 bases, and 6 bases had no gene match. Germline CDR1 MDHEN, CDR2 SYDVKM. This CDR3 is CASILDRVSYEQYF. In DNA, the CDR3 is TGTGCCAGCATCCTCGACAGGGTCTCCTACGAGCAGTACTTC.

V usage is TRBV10-1 and J usage is TRBJ2-1, with D perhaps TRBD2 (6 bases). This CDR3 spans 17 amino acids. V was trimmed by 11 bases and J by 0 bases, leaving 23 bases between them. CDR1 WNHNN and CDR2 SYGVQD come from the germline V gene (reference sequence). The CDR3 loop reads CAPQKLLSRGSYNEQFF. The CDR3, as DNA: TGCGCCCCCCAAAAGCTTCTGTCGCGGGGCTCCTACAATGAGCAGTTCTTC.

The sample holds one count of this clone. This chain joins TRBV14 and TRBJ1-2; the D gene is possibly TRBD1 (6 bases). The V and J ends lost 0 bases and 4 bases respectively, with 15 bases between them. The CDR3 is 16 amino acids. Germline V gene lookup returns CDR1 SGHDN and CDR2 FVKESK. In nucleotides, the CDR3 is TGTGCCAGCAGCCAAGAAGGGGGTAGCTATTCCTATGGCTACACCTTC. Protein: CASSQEGGSYSYGYTF. Combining the CDR3 with reference TRBV14 and TRBJ1-2 gives the whole variable domain EAGVTQFPSHSVIEKGQTVTLRCDPISGHDNLYWYRRVMGKEIKFLLHFVKESKQDESGMPNNRFLAERTGGTYSTLKVQPAELEDSGVYFCASSQEGGSYSYGYTFGSGTRLTVV.

In its sample, this clone was seen once. The CDR3 coding sequence is TGTGCCAGCATAGCGGGAGGGCCGGCAGGGGAGCAGTTCTTC. Protein: CASIAGGPAGEQFF. The chain combines TRBV7-3 with TRBJ2-1; 11 nucleotides line up with TRBD2. Looked up from germline, CDR1 is SGHTA and CDR2 is FQGTGA. V lost 7 bases, J lost 10 bases, and 9 bases stayed unmatched. This CDR3 comprises 14 residues.

The chain has TRBV5-1 and TRBJ2-3; TRBD1 matches 8 bases. The CDR3 sequence is 16 residues long. The V and J ends lost 0 bases and 2 bases, in that order; junction bases with no gene match: 5. In germline, CDR1 is SGHRS, CDR2 YFSETQ. Written as DNA, the CDR3 is TGCGCCAGCAGCTTGGGACGGACAGGGCTCACAGATACGCAGTATTTT. Translation: CASSLGRTGLTDTQYF. Supplemented by reference TRBV5-1 and TRBJ2-3, the full variable domain reads KAGVTQTPRYLIKTRGQQVTLSCSPISGHRSVSWYQQTPGQGLQFLFEYFSETQRNKGNFPGRFSGRQFSNSRSEMNVSTLELGDSALYLCASSLGRTGLTDTQYFGPGTRLTVL.

J is TRBJ1-6 and V is TRBV7-8; tentatively, D is TRBD1 (5 bases). This CDR3 is built from 17 residues. The V and J ends lost 0 bases and 10 bases respectively, with 19 bases between them. Looked up from germline, CDR1 is SGHVS and CDR2 is FQNEAQ. The CDR3 coding sequence is TGTGCCAGCAGCTTAGCACTTCTTGGGGGGGTTGGATCACCCCTCCACTTT. Amino acids: CASSLALLGGVGSPLHF.

The table lists this clone with a few counts. The sample carries other DNA sequences with the same CDR3. This chain links TRBV6-5 with TRBJ2-7, with 7 positions matching TRBD1. CDR3 length: 12 amino acids. CDR1 and CDR2 from the germline V gene are MNHEY and SVGAGI. V lost 5 bases and J lost 4; bases outside the gene matches: 2. In DNA form, the CDR3 reads TGTGCCAGCAGTCCCAGGGGGTACGAGCAGTACGTC. This encodes CASSPRGYEQYV.

This clone appeared once. The chain recombines TRBV24-1 with TRBJ2-2, with D tentatively TRBD1 (6 bases). Germline V gives CDR1 KGHDR, CDR2 SFDVKD. Trimming removed 4 bases at V and 0 bases at J, with 8 bases between. The CDR3 covers 15 residues. CDR3 DNA sequence: TGTGCCACCAGTGACGACAGGTCGAACACCGGGGAGCTGTTTTTT. Translated, it gives CATSDDRSNTGELFF.

This chain uses TRBV6-5 with TRBJ1-2; TRBD1 agrees at 9 bases. J gave up 7 bases and V 5 bases, and 8 bases lay outside the gene matches. Germline CDR1 reads MNHEY; CDR2 reads SVGAGI. The length of the CDR3 is 14 residues. The CDR3 nucleotides read TGTGCCAGCAGTCCGGACAGGGGTTCGGTTGGCTACACCTTC. This sequence encodes CASSPDRGSVGYTF.

This clone appeared a few times. V gene TRBV3-1 (or the pseudogene TRBV3-2) combines with J gene TRBJ1-2; D is ambiguous. V was pared by 0 bases and J by 4 bases, with 6 bases between. This CDR3 spans 13 amino acids. Germline assignment: CDR1 LGHDT and CDR2 YNNKEL (reference sequence). The CDR3 loop reads CASSQEVSYGYTF. The CDR3 DNA reads TGTGCCAGCAGCCAAGAGGTTAGCTATGGCTACACCTTC.

The V gene is TRBV6-5, the J gene TRBJ1-3; D uncertain. Trimming removed 2 bases at V and 0 bases at J, with 11 bases between. The CDR3 runs 16 residues. Germline CDR1 and CDR2: MNHEY and SVGAGI. CDR3 DNA sequence: TGTGCCAGCAGTTACCTAGACTCATCCTCTGGAAACACCATATATTTT. This codes for CASSYLDSSSGNTIYF.

The genes are TRBV18 and TRBJ2-3; TRBD1 agrees at 7 bases. The CDR3 loop spans 15 amino acids. Looked up from germline, CDR1 is KGHSH and CDR2 is LQKENI. The V gene end was trimmed by 3 bases and the J gene end by 1 base; junction bases not matched to a gene: 4. As DNA, the CDR3 is TGTGCCAGCTCACCTTTCGGACAGGGCACAGATACGCAGTATTTT. Protein product: CASSPFGQGTDTQYF.

The chain joins TRBV5-1 to TRBJ1-3; D is uncertain. The length of the CDR3 is 13 residues. V was clipped by 5 bases and J by 3 bases, with 9 bases between them. The germline V gene has CDR1 SGHRS and CDR2 YFSETQ. CDR3 sequence (DNA): TGCGCCAGCAGTACAGTTGGTGGAAACACCATATATTTT. Its protein is CASSTVGGNTIYF.